Listed here are 20 T cell receptor beta chains from one sample, sequenced in a study of CD8 T cells in ankylosing spondylitis. TCRdb analysed the 5' RACE reads with MiXCR anew, one entry per CDR3 protein. The sample comprises around 150,000 distinct CDR3 sequences, about 17% of which are singletons, and approximately 7.8% rests with the top ten. Sequencing was done on a sample of blood, either unsorted or a sorted T cell fraction (not recorded which). The origin of the receptors is a male donor with ankylosing spondylitis or in good health (not recorded which).

Ten or more counts support this clonotype. The chain links TRBV29-1 to TRBJ1-5; 7 bases are a match to TRBD1. This CDR3 region has 13 residues. V shed 6 bases and J 5 bases; nucleotides not matched to a gene: 7. CDR1 is SQVTM, CDR2 ANQGSEA, per germline. The CDR3 nucleotides read TGCAGCGTCGGTTCTGACAGGGATCAGCCCCAGCATTTT. It specifies CSVGSDRDQPQHF.

This clonotype was seen a few times. The V gene is TRBV7-6, the J gene TRBJ2-1, with 13 bases that match TRBD2. Germline V lookup: CDR1 SGHVS, CDR2 FNYEAQ. This CDR3 is built from 20 residues. V shed 0 bases and J 5 bases; nucleotides not matched to a gene: 13. CDR3 coding DNA: TGTGCCAGCAGCTTAGCGCGACAGACTAGCGGGAGGAGAGTGGACAATGAGCAGTTCTTC. Its protein is CASSLARQTSGRRVDNEQFF.

As for this clonotype: A read error may explain this, as a much larger clone is one base away. The chain is built from TRBV5-1 and TRBJ2-2; D call uncertain. CDR1 and CDR2 (germline): SGHRS, YFSETQ. This CDR3 comprises 16 residues. Trimming removed 5 bases from V and 0 bases from J, with 14 bases in between. CDR3 in DNA: TGCGCCAGCAGGAAGGACGTGGACGCGAACACCGGGGAGCTGTTTTTT. It is translated as CASRKDVDANTGELFF.

This clonotype showed up many times. The rearrangement joins TRBV5-1 to TRBJ2-1; TRBD2 agrees at 7 bases. The germline V gene has CDR1 SGHRS and CDR2 YFSETQ. This CDR3 has 13 amino acids. V trimming: 3 bases; J trimming: 5 bases; junction bases outside the gene matches: 2. CDR3 in amino acids: CASSSLADNEQFF. In nucleotides, the CDR3 is TGCGCCAGCAGCTCGCTAGCGGACAATGAGCAGTTCTTC.

This chain connects TRBV5-5 to TRBJ2-3; possibly TRBD1 for D (6 bases). The V gene lost 4 bases and the J gene lost 13 bases, with 13 bases spanning the gap. Germline values: CDR1 SGHKS, CDR2 YYEKEE (reference sequence). This CDR3 spans 11 amino acids. DNA for the CDR3: TGTGCCAGCAGCGTCGGACAGTACGAGTATTTT. Translated, it gives CASSVGQYEYF.

Details on this clonotype: The junction differs from germline at one of its ends, possibly a read error. The J gene is TRBJ1-2, the V gene TRBV10-3; D might be TRBD1 (6 bases). The germline V gene has CDR1 ENHRY and CDR2 SYGVKD. The CDR3 runs to 13 residues. This CDR3 is CAISEGGAYGHTF. CDR3 coding DNA: TGTGCCATCAGTGAGGGGGGCGCCTATGGCCACACCTTC.

This clonotype was seen a handful of times. This chain links TRBV11-2 with TRBJ2-3; 7 bases match TRBD2. The CDR3 loop spans 15 amino acids. The V gene's germline CDR1 is SGHAT and CDR2 FQNNGV. The junction had 10 bases not matched to a gene; V was cut back by 5 bases and J by 5 bases. The chain's CDR3 is CASSQVAGVLDTQYF. CDR3 nucleotide sequence: TGTGCCAGCAGCCAGGTAGCGGGCGTCCTAGATACGCAGTATTTT.

This clonotype was seen repeatedly, ten times or more. The rearrangement links TRBV19 to TRBJ2-2; 9 bases fit TRBD2. The CDR3 runs 15 residues. The V gene end was trimmed by 8 bases and the J gene end by 3 bases; junction bases not matched to a gene: 7. Per germline, CDR1 LNHDA and CDR2 SQIVND (reference sequence). CDR3 coding DNA: TGTGCCAGTCAGGGCGGCGGGAGGGACACCGGGGAGCTGTTTTTT. Encoded protein: CASQGGGRDTGELFF.

This clonotype came up a few times. V usage is TRBV10-3 and J usage is TRBJ2-1; D not certain. V gave up 4 bases and J gave up 5 bases, with 9 bases separating them. Germline assignment: CDR1 ENHRY and CDR2 SYGVKD. The CDR3 covers 13 residues. The CDR3 DNA follows: TGTGCCATCAGTGTAGTGAGCAACAATGAGCAGTTCTTC. Its protein is CAISVVSNNEQFF.

This clonotype was recorded at least ten times. This chain joins TRBV15 and TRBJ2-5; 7 bases are shared with TRBD1. This CDR3 has 14 residues. The germline V gene has CDR1 LNHNV and CDR2 YYDKDF (reference sequence). The J segment lost 2 bases and the V segment lost 2 bases, leaving 2 bases of the junction unmatched. CDR3 sequence (DNA): TGTGCCACCAGCAGACGACAGGGACAAGAGACCCAGTACTTC. As protein: CATSRRQGQETQYF.

A few counts support this clonotype. The chain employs TRBV20-1 and TRBJ2-4; TRBD2 might be the D (5 bases). Looked up from germline, CDR1 is DFQATT and CDR2 is SNEGSKA (reference sequence). V dropped 1 base and J dropped 0 bases, with 13 bases sitting between them. The CDR3 has 16 amino acids. Here the CDR3 DNA reads TGCAGTGCTAGAGGGCAGGAGCGGCTAGCCAAAAACATTCAGTACTTC. Residues: CSARGQERLAKNIQYF.

On this clonotype: A much bigger clone sits one base away, suggesting this may be a read error. The chain links TRBV9 to TRBJ2-2; D ambiguous. Germline-derived CDR1 and CDR2 are SGDLS and YYNGEE. The CDR3 totals 11 residues. As DNA, the CDR3 is TGTGTCAGCAGCGCCACCGGGGAGCTGTTTTTT. Its protein is CVSSATGELFF.

In its sample, this clonotype was seen many times. The gene calls are TRBV5-1 and TRBJ2-1; 7 nucleotides agree with TRBD2. Germline V gene sequence: CDR1 SGHRS, CDR2 YFSETQ. The V and J ends lost 2 bases and 5 bases, in that order; junction bases with no gene match: 10. CDR3 length: 16 amino acids. The CDR3: CASSFLADDLDNEQFF. Written as DNA, the CDR3 is TGCGCCAGCAGCTTCCTAGCGGACGACCTTGACAATGAGCAGTTCTTC. Combining the CDR3 with reference TRBV5-1 and TRBJ2-1 gives the whole variable domain KAGVTQTPRYLIKTRGQQVTLSCSPISGHRSVSWYQQTPGQGLQFLFEYFSETQRNKGNFPGRFSGRQFSNSRSEMNVSTLELGDSALYLCASSFLADDLDNEQFFGPGTRLTVL.

This clonotype was counted many times. The rearrangement joins TRBV28 to TRBJ2-3; 10 nucleotides line up with TRBD1. This CDR3 has 15 residues. The germline gives CDR1 MDHEN, CDR2 SYDVKM. V lost 5 bases, J lost 3 bases, and 5 bases stayed unmatched. The CDR3 region has the DNA TGTGCCAGCAGTGGGACAGGGGTGGGAACAGATACGCAGTATTTT. Translation: CASSGTGVGTDTQYF.

This clonotype was picked up many times. The rearrangement uses TRBV7-7 and TRBJ2-1; 10 bases fit TRBD2. The V and J ends lost 5 bases and 5 bases, in that order; junction bases with no gene match: 6. The germline gives CDR1 SSHAT, CDR2 FNYEAQ (reference sequence). This CDR3 comprises 15 residues. The CDR3 DNA reads TGTGCCAGCAGCACGACTAGCGGGCAGAACAATGAGCAGTTCTTC. Amino acids: CASSTTSGQNNEQFF.

This rearrangement joins TRBV7-3 to TRBJ2-2; the D is unclear. Trimming removed 5 bases from V and 6 bases from J, with 19 bases in between. The germline V gene has CDR1 SGHTA and CDR2 FQGTGA. CDR3 length equals 16 residues. This CDR3 is CASSVKASPGPGELFF. DNA of the CDR3: TGTGCCAGCAGCGTAAAAGCCAGCCCGGGTCCCGGGGAGCTGTTTTTT.

Many counts were recorded for this clonotype. This chain links TRBV16 with TRBJ1-2; TRBD1 is a possible D gene (5 bases). CDR1 is KGHSY and CDR2 is FQNENV in the germline V gene. The CDR3 length is 15 residues. V lost 0 bases, J lost 6 bases, and 14 bases lay in between. This chain's CDR3 is CASSQSGRANDGYTF. CDR3 sequence (DNA): TGTGCCAGCAGCCAATCGGGCAGGGCAAATGATGGCTACACCTTC.

The table lists this clonotype with many counts. This chain connects TRBV12-3 or TRBV12-4 to TRBJ2-3; tentatively, D is TRBD2 (6 bases). The CDR3 totals 16 residues. V lost 0 bases, J lost 0 bases, and 10 bases lay in between. The DNA for the CDR3 is TGTGCCAGCAGTTTAGCTCTAGCGTTTAGCACAGATACGCAGTATTTT. Its protein is CASSLALAFSTDTQYF.

This clonotype was counted only a few times. The rearrangement joins TRBV24-1 to TRBJ1-1; D remains ambiguous. The ends were cut back, 3 bases at V and 10 bases at J, with 14 bases in the middle. Germline CDR1 KGHDR, CDR2 SFDVKD. The CDR3 is 13 amino acids. The CDR3 sequence: CATSDPAGRAAFF. The CDR3 coding sequence is TGTGCCACCAGTGATCCGGCCGGGCGGGCAGCTTTCTTT.

V gene TRBV21-1 combines with J gene TRBJ2-1; the D call TRBD1 from the table was never checked on the DNA. TRBV21-1 is assigned pseudogene status. The CDR3 spans 12 residues. The CDR3: CANIRDIHEQFF. CDR3 in DNA: TGTGCCAACATAAGGGACATCCATGAGCAGTTCTTC.